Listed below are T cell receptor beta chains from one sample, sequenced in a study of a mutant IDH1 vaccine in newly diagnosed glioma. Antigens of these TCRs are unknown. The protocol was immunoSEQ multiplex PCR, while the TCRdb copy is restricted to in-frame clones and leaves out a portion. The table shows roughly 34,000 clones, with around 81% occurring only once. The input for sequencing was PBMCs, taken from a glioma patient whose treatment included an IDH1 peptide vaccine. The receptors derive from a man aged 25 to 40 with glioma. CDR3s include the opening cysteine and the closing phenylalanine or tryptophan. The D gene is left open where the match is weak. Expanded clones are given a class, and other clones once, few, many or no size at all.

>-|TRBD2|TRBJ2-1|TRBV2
TGTGCCAGCAGTGGAGTCACGACTAGCGTAGACAATGAGCAGTTCTTC
CASSGVTTSVDNEQFF
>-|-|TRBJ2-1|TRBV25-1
TGTGCCAGCAGCCTTACAAGGAATGAGCAGTTCTTC
CASSLTRNEQFF
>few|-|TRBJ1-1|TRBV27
TGTGCCAGCAGTCAGACATCGTGGAGGGCGTCCACTGAAGCTTTCTTT
CASSQTSWRASTEAFF
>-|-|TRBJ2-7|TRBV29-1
TGCAGCGTTGTCGGCGGGGTCTACGAGCAGTACTTC
CSVVGGVYEQYF
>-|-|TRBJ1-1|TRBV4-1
TGCGCCAGCCGCGCCCCGGGCAGGGGAGGCACTGAAGCTTTCTTT
CASRAPGRGGTEAFF
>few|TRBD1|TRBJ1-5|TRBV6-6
TGTGCCAGCAAAATTCAGGGGGATCAGCCCCAGCATTTT
CASKIQGDQPQHF
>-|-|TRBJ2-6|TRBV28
TGTGCCAGCAGTTTATCAAACCCGGGCCGCAGCTCTGGGGCCAACGTCCTGACTTTC
CASSLSNPGRSSGANVLTF
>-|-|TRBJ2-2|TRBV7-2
TGTGCCAGCAGCGTTTACAGGGTTTCGAACACCGGGGAGCTGTTTTTT
CASSVYRVSNTGELFF
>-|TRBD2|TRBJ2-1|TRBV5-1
TGCGCCAGCAGCTTGGCTAGCGGGACTTACAATGAGCAGTTCTTC
CASSLASGTYNEQFF
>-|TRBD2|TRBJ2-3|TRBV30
TGTGCCTGGAGGAGTAGCGGGGGGAGATTAGATACGCAGTATTTT
CAWRSSGGRLDTQYF
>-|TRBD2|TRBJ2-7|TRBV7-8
TGTGCCAGCAGTTTGCCAGCGGGGCCAACCTACGAGCAGTACTTC
CASSLPAGPTYEQYF
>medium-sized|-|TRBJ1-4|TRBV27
TGTGCCAGCAGTGGAGGGGTTAAGAGTAATGAAAAACTGTTTTTT
CASSGGVKSNEKLFF